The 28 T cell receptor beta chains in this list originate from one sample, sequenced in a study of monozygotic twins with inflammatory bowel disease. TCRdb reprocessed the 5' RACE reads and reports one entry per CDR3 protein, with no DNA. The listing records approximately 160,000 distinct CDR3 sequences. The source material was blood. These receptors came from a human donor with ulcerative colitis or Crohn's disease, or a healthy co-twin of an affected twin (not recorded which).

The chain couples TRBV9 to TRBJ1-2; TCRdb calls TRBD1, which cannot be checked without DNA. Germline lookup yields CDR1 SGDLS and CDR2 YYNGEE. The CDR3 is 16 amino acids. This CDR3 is CASSEGGQQPNYGYTF.

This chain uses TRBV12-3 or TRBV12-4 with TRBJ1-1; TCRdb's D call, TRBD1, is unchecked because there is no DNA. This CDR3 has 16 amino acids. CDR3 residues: CASSLIAERGNTEAFF.

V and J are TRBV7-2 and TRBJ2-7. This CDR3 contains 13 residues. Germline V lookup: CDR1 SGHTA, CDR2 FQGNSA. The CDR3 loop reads CASSLGPDYEQYF.

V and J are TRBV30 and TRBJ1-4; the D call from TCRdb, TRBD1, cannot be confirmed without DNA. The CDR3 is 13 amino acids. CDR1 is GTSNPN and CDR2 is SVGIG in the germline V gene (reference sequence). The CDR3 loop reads CAWSSRGGEKLFF.

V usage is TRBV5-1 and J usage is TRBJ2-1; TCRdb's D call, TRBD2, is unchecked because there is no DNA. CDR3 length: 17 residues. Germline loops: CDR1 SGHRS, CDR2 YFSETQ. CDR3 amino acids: CASSSGTSGSSYNEQFF.

CDR3 residues: CAISEGAGPEQFF. The chain joins TRBV10-3 to TRBJ2-1; without DNA, the TCRdb call of TRBD1 cannot be checked. Germline loops: CDR1 ENHRY, CDR2 SYGVKD. The length of the CDR3 is 13 residues.

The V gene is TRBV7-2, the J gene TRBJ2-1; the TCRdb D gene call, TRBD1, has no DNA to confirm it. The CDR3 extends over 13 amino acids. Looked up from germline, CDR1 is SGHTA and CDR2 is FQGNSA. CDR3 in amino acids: CASSRDINNEQFF. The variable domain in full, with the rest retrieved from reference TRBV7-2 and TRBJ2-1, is GAGVSQSPSNKVTEKGKDVELRCDPISGHTALYWYRQSLGQGLEFLIYFQGNSAPDKSGLPSDRFSAERTGGSVSTLTIQRTQQEDSAVYLCASSRDINNEQFFGPGTRLTVL.

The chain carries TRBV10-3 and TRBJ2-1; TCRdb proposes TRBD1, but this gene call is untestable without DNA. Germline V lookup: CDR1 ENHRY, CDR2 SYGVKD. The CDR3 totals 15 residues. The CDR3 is CAISGGQGSYNEQFF.

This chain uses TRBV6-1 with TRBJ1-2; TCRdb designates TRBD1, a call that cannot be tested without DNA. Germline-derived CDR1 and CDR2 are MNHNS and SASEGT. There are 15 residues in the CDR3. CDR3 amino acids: CASRGYSGQNYGYTF.

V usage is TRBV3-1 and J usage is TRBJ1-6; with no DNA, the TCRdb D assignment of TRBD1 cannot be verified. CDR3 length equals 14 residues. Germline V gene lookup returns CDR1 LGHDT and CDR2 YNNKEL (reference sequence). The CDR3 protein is CASGRDTGNSPLHF.

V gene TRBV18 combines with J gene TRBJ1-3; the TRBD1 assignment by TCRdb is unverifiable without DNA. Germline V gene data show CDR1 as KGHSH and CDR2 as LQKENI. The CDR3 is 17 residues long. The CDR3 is CASSPLPTASSGNTIYF.

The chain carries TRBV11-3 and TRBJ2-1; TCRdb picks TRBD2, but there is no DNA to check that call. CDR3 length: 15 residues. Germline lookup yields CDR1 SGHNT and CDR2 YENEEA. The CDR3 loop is CASSDQAGGPNEQFF.

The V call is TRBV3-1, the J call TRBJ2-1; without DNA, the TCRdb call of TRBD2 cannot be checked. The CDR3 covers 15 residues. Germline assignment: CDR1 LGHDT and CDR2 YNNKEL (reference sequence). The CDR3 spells CASSQVRERHNEQFF.

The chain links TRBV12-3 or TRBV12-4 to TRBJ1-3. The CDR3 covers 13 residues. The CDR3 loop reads CASRGNPGNTIYF.

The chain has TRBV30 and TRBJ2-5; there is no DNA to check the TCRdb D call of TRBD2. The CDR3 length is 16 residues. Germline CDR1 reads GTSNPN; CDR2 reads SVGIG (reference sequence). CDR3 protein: CAWTPNGGKIQETQYF.

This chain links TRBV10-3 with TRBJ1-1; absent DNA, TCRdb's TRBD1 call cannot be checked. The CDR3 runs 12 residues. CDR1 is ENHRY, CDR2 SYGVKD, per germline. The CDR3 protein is CAIRRGDTEAFF.

This chain's CDR3 is CASSPWAGTEKLFF. This chain links TRBV5-5 with TRBJ1-4. CDR1 is SGHKS, CDR2 YYEKEE, per germline (reference sequence). This CDR3 is built from 14 residues. Variable domain in full (rest from reference TRBV5-5 and TRBJ1-4): DAGVTQSPTHLIKTRGQQVTLRCSPISGHKSVSWYQQVLGQGPQFIFQYYEKEERGRGNFPDRFSARQFPNYSSELNVNALLLGDSALYLCASSPWAGTEKLFFGSGTQLSVL.

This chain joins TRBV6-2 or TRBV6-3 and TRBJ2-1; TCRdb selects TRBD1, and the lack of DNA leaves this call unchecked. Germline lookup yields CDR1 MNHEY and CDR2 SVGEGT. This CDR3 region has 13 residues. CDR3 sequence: CASSRDPYDEQFF.

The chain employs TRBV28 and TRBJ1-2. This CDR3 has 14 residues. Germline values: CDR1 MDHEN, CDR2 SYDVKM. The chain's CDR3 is CASSPFRSGWGYTF.

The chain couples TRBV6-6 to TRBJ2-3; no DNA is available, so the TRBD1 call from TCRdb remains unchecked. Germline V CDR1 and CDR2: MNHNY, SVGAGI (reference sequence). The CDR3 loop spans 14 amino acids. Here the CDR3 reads CASSPQWGLDTQYF.

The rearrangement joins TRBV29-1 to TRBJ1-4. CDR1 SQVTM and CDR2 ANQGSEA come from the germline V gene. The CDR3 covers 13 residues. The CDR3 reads CSVEAQQGEKLFF.

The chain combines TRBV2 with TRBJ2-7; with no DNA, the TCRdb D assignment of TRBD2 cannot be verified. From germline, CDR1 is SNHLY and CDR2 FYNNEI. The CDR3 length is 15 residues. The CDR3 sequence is CASSDAGRSFYEQYF.

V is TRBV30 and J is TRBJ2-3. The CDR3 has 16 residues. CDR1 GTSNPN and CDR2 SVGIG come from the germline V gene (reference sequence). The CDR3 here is CAWSGSGSPSTDTQYF.

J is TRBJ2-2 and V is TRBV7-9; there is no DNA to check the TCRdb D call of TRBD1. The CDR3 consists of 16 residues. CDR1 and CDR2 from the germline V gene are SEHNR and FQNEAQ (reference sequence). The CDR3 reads CASSPARTGGDGELFF.

CDR3 in amino acids: CASRQVFYEQYF. This chain uses TRBV6-6 with TRBJ2-7; the D call from TCRdb, TRBD1, cannot be confirmed without DNA. Germline V gene data show CDR1 as MNHNY and CDR2 as SVGAGI (reference sequence). The CDR3 has 12 amino acids.

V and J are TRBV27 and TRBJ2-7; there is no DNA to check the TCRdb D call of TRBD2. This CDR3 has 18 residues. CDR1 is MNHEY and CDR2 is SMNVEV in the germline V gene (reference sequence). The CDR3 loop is CASSLTQLAGSSSYEQYF.

The CDR3 spells CASSSQGASLAYGYTF. The chain combines TRBV9 with TRBJ1-2; the D call from TCRdb, TRBD1, cannot be confirmed without DNA. Germline assignment: CDR1 SGDLS and CDR2 YYNGEE. The CDR3 is 16 amino acids.

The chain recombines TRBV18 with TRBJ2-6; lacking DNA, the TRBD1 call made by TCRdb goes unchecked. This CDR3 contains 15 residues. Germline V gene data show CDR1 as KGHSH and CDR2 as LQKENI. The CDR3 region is CASSPVPSGANVLTF.